The 12 T cell receptor beta chains reported below all come from one sample, sequenced in a study of control samples from healthy donors and cancer patients. The repertoire was sequenced with immunoSEQ multiplex PCR; TCRdb's copy has only in-frame clones and lacks some. Here the sample spans roughly 190,000 clones, 91% being singletons. The sample consisted of blood. These receptors all come from a woman between 25 and 40 years old in good health.

In the case of this clone: A junction end diverges from the germline sequence, so it may reflect a read error. The chain links TRBV6-1 to TRBJ2-7, with 8 bases that match TRBD1. Germline V lookup: CDR1 MNHNS, CDR2 SASEGT. The CDR3 is 13 residues long. The CDR3 coding sequence is TGTGCCAGCAGTGAATTGACCCCGGGACAGGTTGACTTC. Protein product: CASSELTPGQVDF.

The sample holds one count of this clone. The chain links TRBV7-3 to TRBJ2-1; 11 nucleotides agree with TRBD2. This CDR3 is built from 16 residues. CDR1 is SGHTA and CDR2 is FQGTGA in the germline V gene. V dropped 0 bases and J dropped 6; count of bases not matched to a gene: 4. CDR3 DNA: TGTGCCAGCAGCTTAACCCCCACTAGCGGGAGCAATGAGCAGTTCTTC. This codes for CASSLTPTSGSNEQFF.

The chain recombines TRBV11-2 with TRBJ1-3; no reliable D call. Germline V gene data show CDR1 as SGHAT and CDR2 as FQNNGV. V was clipped by 5 bases and J by 0 bases, with 11 bases between them. This CDR3 comprises 15 residues. The CDR3 DNA reads TGTGCCAGCAGCCGTAACCGGGGCTCTGGAAACACCATATATTTT. Protein: CASSRNRGSGNTIYF.

A single count supports this clone. The chain links TRBV27 to TRBJ2-3; 11 bases are shared with TRBD1. The junction had 10 bases not matched to a gene; V was cut back by 4 bases and J by 1 base. The CDR3 length is 18 residues. Germline loops: CDR1 MNHEY, CDR2 SMNVEV (reference sequence). The CDR3 coding sequence is TGTGCCAGCAGTTCCGGGAACCCGGGACAGGGGGGCACAGATACGCAGTATTTT. Protein: CASSSGNPGQGGTDTQYF.

This clone was observed once. The chain links TRBV6-5 to TRBJ2-7, with 10 nucleotides matching TRBD1. Germline V lookup: CDR1 MNHEY, CDR2 SVGAGI. The CDR3 runs to 15 residues. J lost 4 bases, V lost 0 bases, and 3 bases had no gene match. The CDR3: CASSYSGTGVYEQYF. CDR3 bases: TGTGCCAGCAGTTACTCGGGGACAGGGGTTTACGAGCAGTACTTC.

The CDR3 region is CASSFQGNTEAFF. CDR3 sequence (DNA): TGTGCCAGCAGCTTCCAGGGGAACACTGAAGCTTTCTTT. This chain links TRBV5-4 with TRBJ1-1, with D possibly matching TRBD1 (5 bases). The germline CDR1 and CDR2 sequences are SGHNT and YYREEE (reference sequence). The CDR3 loop spans 13 amino acids. Trimming removed 2 bases from V and 1 base from J, with 6 bases in between. The full variable domain, with the rest looked up from reference TRBV5-4 and TRBJ1-1, is ETGVTQSPTHLIKTRGQQVTLRCSSQSGHNTVSWYQQALGQGPQFIFQYYREEENGRGNFPPRFSGLQFPNYSSELNVNALELDDSALYLCASSFQGNTEAFFGQGTRLTVV.

This chain links TRBV19 with TRBJ1-1, with 9 bases lining up with TRBD1. V lost 5 bases, J lost 4 bases, and 5 bases stayed unmatched. The CDR3 loop spans 14 amino acids. Germline V CDR1 and CDR2: LNHDA, SQIVND (reference sequence). In nucleotides, the CDR3 is TGTGCCAGTAGTTCTGGGACAGGGATCACTGAAGCTTTCTTT. Protein sequence: CASSSGTGITEAFF.

The chain links TRBV6-2 or TRBV6-3 to TRBJ1-2; D remains ambiguous. V was cut by 4 bases and J by 7 bases, with 13 bases left in between. CDR3 length: 13 amino acids. Germline V gene lookup returns CDR1 MNHEY and CDR2 SVGEGT. DNA for the CDR3: TGTGCCAGCAGTTCCTCCATATTCGGTGGCTACACCTTC. It yields the protein CASSSSIFGGYTF.

The chain couples TRBV14 to TRBJ2-2; TRBD1 agrees at 10 bases. Germline V lookup: CDR1 SGHDN, CDR2 FVKESK. Trimming at V came to 4 bases and at J to 5 bases, leaving 1 base not matched to a gene. CDR3 length: 14 amino acids. The CDR3 bases are TGTGCCAGCAGCCCGGGACAGGGGACCGGGGAGCTGTTTTTT. Its protein product is CASSPGQGTGELFF.

The chain links TRBV12-3 or TRBV12-4 to TRBJ2-2; D gene ambiguous. This CDR3 has 12 amino acids. Trimming took off 2 bases at V and 6 bases at J, with 4 bases between the two ends. This chain's CDR3 is CASSLKAGELFF. The CDR3 bases are TGTGCCAGCAGTTTAAAGGCCGGGGAGCTGTTTTTT.

V and J are TRBV10-1 and TRBJ2-1; 8 bases fit TRBD1. The CDR3 covers 12 residues. The V and J ends lost 1 base and 15 bases, in that order; junction bases with no gene match: 5. From germline, CDR1 is WNHNN and CDR2 SYGVQD (reference sequence). The CDR3 sequence: CASSELGQGLFF. The DNA of the CDR3 is TGCGCCAGCAGTGAGTTAGGACAGGGCCTGTTCTTC.

CDR3 in amino acids: CASSKLTYNEQFF. The DNA for the CDR3 is TGTGCCAGCAGTAAACTCACTTACAATGAGCAGTTCTTC. This rearrangement joins TRBV2 to TRBJ2-1; no clear D gene. Germline CDR1 is SNHLY and CDR2 is FYNNEI. The CDR3 covers 13 residues. V was shortened by 5 bases and J by 4 bases, with 9 bases between the two germline ends.